This TCR beta chain is from a study of blood T cell repertoires in COVID-19. Overall study context: Acute and convalescent COVID-19 specimens originated in the United States, Italy and Spain.

Original data processing: Amplification of reference gene primers was used by the study to estimate nucleated cell counts. The data were produced by immunoSEQ multiplex PCR, yet TCRdb's version contains in-frame clones alone and is incomplete. Clone size and the V and J calls come from that table; the DNA yielded D and trimming. The repertoire holds some 530,000 clones, with 75% to 90% as singletons. This clonotype was sampled from a woman aged 55-69 years who had recovered from COVID-19. The sequenced material came from PBMCs or T cells enriched from blood (not recorded which).

As DNA, the CDR3 is TGCGCCAGCAGCCCCCGACCGGGACAGGGGACGAGGCAGTACTTC. Protein: CASSPRPGQGTRQYF. The chain has TRBV5-1 and TRBJ2-7, with 10 bases identical to TRBD1. This CDR3 contains 15 residues. J gave up 9 bases and V 4 bases, and 13 bases lay outside the gene matches. Germline lookup yields CDR1 SGHRS and CDR2 YFSETQ.